This entry is about one TCR beta chain. Antigen: not known. CDR3 size: 14 residues. Germline values: CDR1 LGHNA, CDR2 YNFKEQ. V was shortened by 4 bases and J by 4 bases, with 14 bases between the two germline ends. This record comes from a study of blood T cells in healthy people across ages. Study results and caveats: Diversity of TCR beta correlated strongly with naive T cell percentage.

The authors ran a second PCR of 7 to 11 cycles using a sample-barcoded 5' primer and a J-beta primer mix. Each CDR3 protein gets one entry after TCRdb re-called the 5' RACE reads with MiXCR. The table lists roughly 1.5 million distinct CDR3 sequences, approximately 43% of them singletons. Caucasian individuals from Russia who were healthy and aged about 6 to 95 acted as donors. Extractions gave at least 5.5 micrograms of total RNA per sample. Material for sequencing was blood. The receptor was isolated from a woman younger than 35 in good health. This chain joins TRBV4-2 and TRBJ2-7; D may be TRBD2 (6 bases). As DNA, the CDR3 is TGTGCCAGCAGCCGAACGGGGGTTCGGTACGAGCAGTACTTC. It specifies CASSRTGVRYEQYF.